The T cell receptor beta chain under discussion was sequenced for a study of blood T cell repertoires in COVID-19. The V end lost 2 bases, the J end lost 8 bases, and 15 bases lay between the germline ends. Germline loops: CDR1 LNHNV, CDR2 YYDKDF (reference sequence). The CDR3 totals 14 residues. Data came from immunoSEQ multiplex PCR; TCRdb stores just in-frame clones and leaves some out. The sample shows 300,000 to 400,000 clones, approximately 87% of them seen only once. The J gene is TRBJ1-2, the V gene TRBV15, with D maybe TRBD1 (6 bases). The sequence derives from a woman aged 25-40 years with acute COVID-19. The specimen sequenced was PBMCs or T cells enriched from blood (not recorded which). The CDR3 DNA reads TGTGCCACCAGCAGACCACAGGGCCCCAGGGGCTACACCTTC. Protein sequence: CATSRPQGPRGYTF.